This T cell receptor beta chain was profiled in a study of cytomegalovirus exposure and HLA in healthy donors. The CDR3 extends over 13 amino acids. The V and J ends lost 6 bases and 7 bases, in that order; junction bases with no gene match: 7. Germline V CDR1 and CDR2: MGHDK, SYGVNS. This clone was detected a few times. What it binds is not known. The PCR ran on 60 Vbeta and 13 Jbeta primers. Assay: immunoSEQ multiplex PCR; the TCRdb copy retains only in-frame clones and omits some. Found here are under 130,000 clones, approximately 14% of them singletons; the top ten hold around 0.86%. Whole-study results and caveats: The majority of TCR sequences were rare, yet some public TCRs appeared in many donors. Being productive about 87% or about 30% of the time was typical of most TCR beta V segments in an earlier analysis.

The sample consisted of PBMCs. The chain employs TRBV25-1 and TRBJ1-2; 8 nucleotides line up with TRBD1. The origin of this receptor is a female donor in good health and CMV-seronegative. CDR3 nucleotide sequence: TGTGCCAGCAGCCTACAGGGGGGAAGTGGCTACACCTTC. As protein: CASSLQGGSGYTF.